One sample yielded the 22 T cell receptor beta chains listed below, sequenced in a study of early T cells in non-severe SARS-CoV-2 infection. TCRdb itself ran the 5' RACE reads through MiXCR, one entry per CDR3 protein. Of under 80,000 distinct CDR3 sequences in the sample, around a tenth were seen once. Sequencing was performed on whole blood. The receptors originated from an adult who was a healthcare worker with PCR-confirmed SARS-CoV-2 infection or an uninfected control (not recorded which).

A few counts support this clonotype. The chain is built from TRBV27 and TRBJ1-2; D is ambiguous. Trimming shortened V by 2 bases and J by 5 bases, and 18 bases separated the two germline ends. Germline values: CDR1 MNHEY, CDR2 SMNVEV (reference sequence). This CDR3 has 16 amino acids. The CDR3 protein is CASSLEGPPYGYGYTF. Written as DNA, the CDR3 is TGTGCCAGCAGTTTAGAGGGCCCCCCATATGGATATGGCTACACCTTC.

The V call is TRBV28, the J call TRBJ1-1; a possible D gene is TRBD1 (6 bases). The CDR3 has 13 residues. CDR1 and CDR2 from the germline V gene are MDHEN and SYDVKM. V was cut by 3 bases and J by 7 bases, with 12 bases left in between. The CDR3 bases are TGTGCCAGCAGTTTGGGGGCGGTCCATGAAGCTTTCTTT. It encodes CASSLGAVHEAFF.

This clonotype was seen ten or more times. This chain joins TRBV12-3 or TRBV12-4 and TRBJ2-1; TRBD2 matches 8 bases. CDR3 size: 15 residues. The J segment lost 7 bases and the V segment lost 3 bases, leaving 8 bases of the junction unmatched. The CDR3 reads CASSFFASGGNEQFF. CDR3 nucleotide sequence: TGTGCCAGCAGTTTCTTCGCCAGCGGGGGAAATGAGCAGTTCTTC.

The chain combines TRBV3-1 with TRBJ2-7, with no clear D. Germline V gene sequence: CDR1 LGHDT, CDR2 YNNKEL (reference sequence). This CDR3 has 15 amino acids. Trimming took off 3 bases at V and 2 bases at J, with 14 bases between the two ends. This CDR3 is CASSQVVLTTYEQYF. In DNA form, the CDR3 reads TGTGCCAGCAGCCAGGTGGTGTTAACCACCTACGAGCAGTACTTC.

In its sample, this clonotype was seen many times. CDR3 protein: CASSADPQGTDTQYF. CDR3 nucleotide sequence: TGTGCCAGCAGCGCCGATCCCCAGGGCACAGATACGCAGTATTTT. The rearrangement uses TRBV9 and TRBJ2-3; D is ambiguous. V was clipped by 3 bases and J by 1 base, with 12 bases between them. Germline lookup yields CDR1 SGDLS and CDR2 YYNGEE. The CDR3 contains 15 residues.

The rearrangement links TRBV5-1 to TRBJ2-5, with no clear D. Germline values: CDR1 SGHRS, CDR2 YFSETQ. Trimming pared 0 bases from V and 2 bases from J, leaving 5 bases between. The CDR3 runs to 13 residues. CDR3 in amino acids: CASSLGRQETQYF. Written as DNA, the CDR3 is TGCGCCAGCAGCTTGGGGAGACAAGAGACCCAGTACTTC. Full variable domain (remainder filled in from reference TRBV5-1 and TRBJ2-5): KAGVTQTPRYLIKTRGQQVTLSCSPISGHRSVSWYQQTPGQGLQFLFEYFSETQRNKGNFPGRFSGRQFSNSRSEMNVSTLELGDSALYLCASSLGRQETQYFGPGTRLLVL.

Ten or more counts support this clonotype. The chain joins TRBV20-1 to TRBJ2-7; 12 nucleotides line up with TRBD2. Germline CDR1 reads DFQATT; CDR2 reads SNEGSKA (reference sequence). The CDR3 extends over 14 amino acids. V lost 3 bases, J lost 7 bases, and 7 bases stayed unmatched. The CDR3 protein is CSARTTSGRKEQYF. The CDR3 coding sequence is TGCAGTGCTAGGACGACTAGCGGGAGAAAGGAGCAGTACTTC.

The chain has TRBV7-9 and TRBJ2-7; 12 bases align to TRBD2. V lost 7 bases, J lost 5 bases, and 9 bases stayed unmatched. Per germline, CDR1 SEHNR and CDR2 FQNEAQ (reference sequence). The CDR3 has 15 amino acids. The CDR3 sequence: CASNPLGLAGHEQYF. The CDR3 DNA follows: TGTGCCAGCAACCCCCTGGGACTAGCGGGCCACGAGCAGTACTTC. Combining the CDR3 with reference TRBV7-9 and TRBJ2-7 gives the whole variable domain DTGVSQNPRHKITKRGQNVTFRCDPISEHNRLYWYRQTLGQGPEFLTYFQNEAQLEKSRLLSDRFSAERPKGSFSTLEIQRTEQGDSAMYLCASNPLGLAGHEQYFGPGTRLTVT.

The sample holds many counts of this clonotype. This chain links TRBV14 with TRBJ2-7; 10 nucleotides agree with TRBD1. This CDR3 is 15 amino acids long. The germline V gene encodes CDR1 SGHDN and CDR2 FVKESK. Trimming removed 3 bases from V and 5 bases from J; junction bases left unmatched: 7. The CDR3 sequence is CASSHTDRGLHEQYF. Here the CDR3 DNA reads TGTGCCAGCAGCCATACCGACAGGGGGCTCCACGAGCAGTACTTC.

By share of the sample, this clonotype is medium-sized. The rearrangement uses TRBV5-1 and TRBJ2-7; either TRBD1 or TRBD2 may fit D (6 bases each). Between the trimmed V and J ends, which lost 3 bases and 3 bases, there was a span of 13 bases. Germline lookup yields CDR1 SGHRS and CDR2 YFSETQ. This CDR3 contains 14 residues. CDR3 sequence reads: CASSSYGGGYEQYF. The CDR3, as DNA: TGCGCCAGCAGCTCCTATGGAGGGGGCTACGAGCAGTACTTC.

The sample holds a few counts of this clonotype. The chain recombines TRBV13 with TRBJ2-7; D uncertain. The germline gives CDR1 PRHDT, CDR2 FYEKMQ (reference sequence). CDR3 length: 13 residues. V was clipped by 5 bases and J by 6 bases, with 14 bases between them. This CDR3 reads CASSPDPPGEQYF. The CDR3 DNA is TGTGCCAGCAGCCCCGACCCTCCTGGCGAGCAGTACTTC.

This clonotype has only a few counts. V gene TRBV5-6 combines with J gene TRBJ1-2, with D unclear. V was pared by 3 bases and J by 0 bases, with 12 bases between. CDR1 and CDR2 (germline): SGHDT, YYEEEE. This CDR3 has 15 amino acids. CDR3 in amino acids: CASSSRRVANYGYTF. CDR3 nucleotides: TGTGCCAGCAGCTCCAGGAGGGTAGCTAACTATGGCTACACCTTC. Supplemented by reference TRBV5-6 and TRBJ1-2, the full variable domain reads DAGVTQSPTHLIKTRGQQVTLRCSPKSGHDTVSWYQQALGQGPQFIFQYYEEEERQRGNFPDRFSGHQFPNYSSELNVNALLLGDSALYLCASSSRRVANYGYTFGSGTRLTVV.

This clonotype was detected many times. The chain employs TRBV18 and TRBJ2-1; D is uncertain. The germline CDR1 and CDR2 sequences are KGHSH and LQKENI. V dropped 4 bases and J dropped 5 bases, with 12 bases sitting between them. The CDR3 extends over 14 amino acids. CDR3 DNA: TGTGCCAGCTCACGTAGACATAGTGACAATGAGCAGTTCTTC. Residues: CASSRRHSDNEQFF.

The V and J genes are TRBV10-3 and TRBJ2-7, with D unclear. Trimming removed 0 bases at V and 2 bases at J, with 8 bases between. Germline CDR1 and CDR2: ENHRY and SYGVKD. The CDR3 runs to 14 residues. CDR3 bases: TGTGCCATCAGTGAGTCGGTCACAACCTACGAGCAGTACTTC. It encodes CAISESVTTYEQYF.

This clonotype was seen ten or more times. The chain employs TRBV6-6 and TRBJ2-7; 7 nucleotides match TRBD1. Germline assignment: CDR1 MNHNY and CDR2 SVGAGI (reference sequence). Trimming took 5 bases from V and 6 from J; bases not matched to a gene: 16. This CDR3 has 16 amino acids. For the CDR3, the DNA is TGTGCCAGCAGTCCAACAGGGGTTGAAAATGGTAGCGAGCAGTACTTC. Its translation is CASSPTGVENGSEQYF.

This clonotype was seen at least ten times. This rearrangement joins TRBV7-3 to TRBJ2-1; weak D call: TRBD2 (7 bases). V was trimmed by 5 bases and J by 0 bases, leaving 17 bases between them. Germline V gives CDR1 SGHTA, CDR2 FQGTGA. The CDR3 contains 17 residues. The CDR3 region is CASSLRGGASSYNEQFF. The DNA for the CDR3 is TGTGCCAGCAGCCTGAGGGGGGGTGCCAGCTCCTACAATGAGCAGTTCTTC. Drawing the rest from reference TRBV7-3 and TRBJ2-1, the complete variable domain is GAGVSQTPSNKVTEKGKYVELRCDPISGHTALYWYRQSLGQGPEFLIYFQGTGAADDSGLPNDRFFAVRPEGSVSTLKIQRTERGDSAVYLCASSLRGGASSYNEQFFGPGTRLTVL.

The sample holds many counts of this clonotype. V is TRBV11-2 and J is TRBJ2-3, with 8 bases lining up with TRBD2. V trimming: 3 bases; J trimming: 5 bases; junction bases outside the gene matches: 4. The CDR3 covers 14 residues. Germline V lookup: CDR1 SGHAT, CDR2 FQNNGV. The CDR3 coding sequence is TGTGCCAGCAGCTTTAGGGGACTAGTAGATACGCAGTATTTT. As protein: CASSFRGLVDTQYF.

The V gene is TRBV7-9, the J gene TRBJ2-7; D may match TRBD1 or TRBD2 (5 bases each). The V gene's germline CDR1 is SEHNR and CDR2 FQNEAQ (reference sequence). V was pared by 2 bases and J by 5 bases, with 13 bases between. CDR3 length: 14 residues. DNA for the CDR3: TGTGCCAGCAGCTTACCTGCCAGGGACCACGAGCAGTACTTC. Residues: CASSLPARDHEQYF.

This clonotype was seen at least ten times. This chain joins TRBV4-1 and TRBJ2-5, with TRBD2 as a possible D gene (5 bases). This CDR3 is 15 amino acids long. Germline-derived CDR1 and CDR2 are MGHRA and YSYEKL. V dropped 1 base and J dropped 5 bases, with 14 bases sitting between them. CDR3 loop: CASSQGTSFTETQYF. CDR3 bases: TGCGCCAGCAGCCAAGGGACTTCTTTCACGGAGACCCAGTACTTC.

This clonotype was found many times. The chain combines TRBV5-6 with TRBJ2-7; TRBD2 is a possible D gene (5 bases). Trimming took off 2 bases at V and 1 base at J, with 16 bases between the two ends. The CDR3 runs to 16 residues. Germline V CDR1 and CDR2: SGHDT, YYEEEE. The CDR3 loop reads CASSFGLDQRSYEQYF. CDR3 nucleotides: TGTGCCAGCAGCTTCGGACTTGACCAGCGGTCCTACGAGCAGTACTTC.

The chain is built from TRBV9 and TRBJ1-1, with D tentatively TRBD1 (5 bases). The V end was cut by 4 bases, the J end by 1 base, with 17 bases between. Germline assignment: CDR1 SGDLS and CDR2 YYNGEE. The CDR3 covers 16 residues. CDR3 amino acids: CASSYGRGTGNTEAFF. The DNA for the CDR3 is TGTGCCAGCAGCTACGGACGGGGAACAGGGAACACTGAAGCTTTCTTT.

This clonotype was seen many times. This sequence joins TRBV6-1 and TRBJ2-3; D remains unclear. V lost 5 bases, J lost 0 bases, and 9 bases lay in between. There are 14 residues in the CDR3. Germline-derived CDR1 and CDR2 are MNHNS and SASEGT. The DNA for the CDR3 is TGTGCCAGCAGTCGAGATATGAGCACAGATACGCAGTATTTT. It codes for CASSRDMSTDTQYF.